A selection of T cell receptor beta chains follows, all from one sample in a study of blood T cell repertoires in COVID-19. The table came from immunoSEQ multiplex PCR; TCRdb's copy has only in-frame clones and leaves some out. The sample contains about 280,000 clones, approximately 86% of which appear only once. Sequencing was done on a sample of peripheral blood. The receptors originated from a woman aged 70-85 years with COVID-19, enrolled during active disease. Both conserved end residues are part of each CDR3. Fields, in order: V gene, D gene, CDR3 protein. D genes are given only for firm matches.

>TRBV27|-
CASSFHSQLGSSYEQYF
>TRBV20-1|TRBD2
CSALGGETQYF
>TRBV4-2|-
CASSQVGLYNSPLHF
>TRBV19|TRBD2
CASSITGGTQYF
>TRBV11-3|TRBD2
CASSQTSGGLLQETQYF
>TRBV27|-
CASSYRGNSYEQYF
>TRBV6-5|-
CASSRQVVGETQYF
>TRBV19|TRBD1
CASSTRTGGEQFF
>TRBV11-2|-
CASSHNGYEQYF
>TRBV7-8|-
CASSLRTASYGYTF
>TRBV13|TRBD1
CASSSIGTGTGNTIYF
>TRBV4-1|TRBD1
CASSHPLQGASGYTF
>TRBV2|-
CASSGPGNTGELFF
>TRBV6-5|TRBD1
CASSKDRLQETQYF
>TRBV18|TRBD1
CASSPDRVQQNEQFF
>TRBV6-5|TRBD1
CASSYEIDRVDGYTF
>TRBV7-2|-
CASSLVQDYNSPLHF
>TRBV18|TRBD1
CASSPLRGSGNTIYF
>TRBV27|TRBD2
CASSLVLAGSGELFF
>TRBV7-2|TRBD2
CASSLAAGGNNEQFF
>TRBV19|-
CASTVENTEAFF
>TRBV2|-
CASSGGQVYSNQPQHF
>TRBV28|TRBD1
CASSSDRASNQPQHF
>TRBV3-1/TRBV3-2|TRBD1
CASSHRTGNDEQYF
>TRBV2|TRBD2
CASSRLAGQETQYF
>TRBV12-3/TRBV12-4|TRBD1
CASSFGQAGGYTF
>TRBV2|-
CASSLGGAGNQPQHF
>TRBV7-2|-
CASSLNQGPSGNTIYF
>TRBV27|-
CASTQANEKLFF
>TRBV7-3|TRBD1
CASSSTGGRGYEQYF
>TRBV5-1|TRBD1
CASSLGTGADGYTF
>TRBV19|-
CASSISRVNYGYTF
>TRBV13|-
CASSLQGPLYEQYF
>TRBV7-3|-
CASSRGTGSSTDTQYF
>TRBV18|TRBD1
CASSPVQGANGYTF
>TRBV18|-
CASSPGHEQYF
>TRBV11-2|TRBD2
CASSLDPGGHEQYF
>TRBV5-6|TRBD1
CASSLDKDRINEKLFF
>TRBV4-1|-
CASSQVNGVNTEAFF
>TRBV5-4|-
CASSLGQTGYTF
>TRBV5-6|TRBD2
CASSHDGAGGTIQYF
>TRBV9|TRBD2
CASSPSGGGWDTQYF
>TRBV19|TRBD1
CASSIGQGPFYGYTF
>TRBV6-5|TRBD1
CASSYSGQLNTEAFF
>TRBV5-1|TRBD1
CASDFTGQGNNGYTF
>TRBV29-1|TRBD2
CSVGRASGGRETQYF
>TRBV7-9|-
CASSLEGGVEQYF
>TRBV28|-
CASSIPGQGYGYTF
>TRBV27|-
CASSPRGGSDTQYF
>TRBV18|-
CASSPKGDTEAFF
>TRBV2|-
CASSENHGIEAFF
>TRBV18|TRBD1
CASSLTRTGGQPQHF
>TRBV28|-
CASSLVSWPQHF
>TRBV11-2|TRBD1
CASSLAGTGFGNTIYF